Listed here is a single T cell receptor (beta chain). At one end the junction does not follow the germline gene, possibly because of a read error. RNA was extracted from bulk tissue without any cell sorting. This specimen belongs to a study of tumor and adjacent non-tumor tissue in lung cancer. CDR1 is SGHAT, CDR2 FQNNGV, per germline. This CDR3 comprises 14 residues. The library came from three nested PCR rounds adapted from ARM-PCR protocols. Each CDR3 protein is one row after TCRdb ran MiXCR on the multiplex PCR reads. This repertoire shows 90,000 to 130,000 distinct CDR3 sequences, 84% found once; its top ten account for 20% to 25%.

This chain joins TRBV11-2 and TRBJ2-2; the D gene could be TRBD1 or TRBD2 (5 bases each). Sample: lung tumor tissue. The receptor was isolated from a man in his 70s with non-small cell lung cancer. The CDR3: CASTLDNQSGELLF. DNA of the CDR3: TGTGCCAGCACCCTGGACAATCAGTCCGGGGAGCTGCTTTTT.